This TCR beta chain is drawn from a study of shared clonotypes between healthy human individuals. Study-level background: Two women and a few men aged 18 to 49 served as donors.

Deep was the level used in running the assay. Amplification in unsorted PBMC replicate PCRs started from 250 to 300 ng DNA, which equals tens of thousands of T cell genomes. This table comes from immunoSEQ multiplex PCR, and its TCRdb copy is limited to in-frame clones, with some not included. The sample has around 500,000 clones, around three quarters seen once. In germline, CDR1 is SGHRS, CDR2 YFSETQ. CDR3 length equals 14 residues. The J segment lost 5 bases and the V segment lost 2 bases, leaving 5 bases of the junction unmatched. Sequenced: PBMCs. This receptor was identified in a woman in her forties in good health. Some clones in this sample may be carry-over from other donors' samples. This chain uses TRBV5-1 with TRBJ2-7; 9 bases match TRBD2. DNA of the CDR3: TGCGCCAGCAGCTTTCCTAGCGGGACGGACGAGCAGTACTTC. Its protein is CASSFPSGTDEQYF.